These T cell receptor beta chains were read from a single sample in a study of Graves' ophthalmopathy and Graves' hyperthyroidism. Using its own MiXCR run on the multiplex PCR reads, TCRdb lists one record per CDR3 protein. The sample holds about 740,000 distinct CDR3 sequences, approximately 40% seen once. The sample taken for sequencing was peripheral blood. These TCRs come from an adult man with Graves' ophthalmopathy. CDR3s include the opening cysteine and the closing phenylalanine or tryptophan. Fields, in order: D gene, J gene, V gene, clone size, CDR3 protein, CDR3 DNA. A D gene is named only where the DNA matches it firmly. Clone size is not always given. Where it is, it says once, few, many or a class for expanded clones.

d_gene: NA
j_gene: TRBJ1-6
v_gene: TRBV7-9
abundance: many
CDR3aa: CASSLAVDIATPLHF
CDR3nt: TGTGCCAGCAGCTTAGCTGTGGACATTGCGACACCCCTCCACTTT

d_gene: TRBD1
j_gene: TRBJ2-7
v_gene: TRBV5-4
abundance: NA
CDR3aa: CASSWPGGEQYF
CDR3nt: TGTGCCAGCAGCTGGCCAGGGGGCGAGCAGTACTTC

d_gene: NA
j_gene: TRBJ1-4
v_gene: TRBV20-1
abundance: few
CDR3aa: CSARPRTAEKLFF
CDR3nt: TGCAGTGCTAGACCCCGGACAGCCGAAAAACTGTTTTTT

d_gene: TRBD2
j_gene: TRBJ2-7
v_gene: TRBV15
abundance: NA
CDR3aa: CATSTLRGLTSGRFYEQYF
CDR3nt: TGTGCCACCAGCACACTAAGGGGACTGACTAGCGGGCGTTTTTACGAGCAGTACTTC

d_gene: TRBD1
j_gene: TRBJ1-5
v_gene: TRBV10-3
abundance: many
CDR3aa: CAISDPGQNQPQHF
CDR3nt: TGTGCCATCAGTGATCCGGGACAGAATCAGCCCCAGCATTTT

d_gene: TRBD1
j_gene: TRBJ2-5
v_gene: TRBV10-3
abundance: NA
CDR3aa: CAIFSPGQGETQYF
CDR3nt: TGTGCCATCTTTAGCCCCGGACAGGGAGAGACCCAGTACTTC

d_gene: NA
j_gene: TRBJ1-5
v_gene: TRBV19
abundance: NA
CDR3aa: CAWKGDGVGNQPQHF
CDR3nt: TGTGCCTGGAAGGGGGACGGGGTGGGCAATCAGCCCCAGCATTTT

d_gene: NA
j_gene: TRBJ1-5
v_gene: TRBV2
abundance: few
CDR3aa: CASSEALLGRHQPQHF
CDR3nt: TGTGCCAGCAGTGAAGCGCTTCTTGGGCGTCATCAGCCCCAGCATTTT

d_gene: NA
j_gene: TRBJ1-5
v_gene: TRBV20-1
abundance: few
CDR3aa: CSATDKSNQPQHF
CDR3nt: TGCAGTGCTACGGACAAGAGCAATCAGCCCCAGCATTTT

d_gene: TRBD1
j_gene: TRBJ1-3
v_gene: TRBV6-2/TRBV6-3
abundance: few
CDR3aa: CASSIQGARRNTIYF
CDR3nt: TGTGCCAGCAGTATACAGGGGGCTCGACGAAACACCATATATTTT

d_gene: TRBD1
j_gene: TRBJ2-7
v_gene: TRBV7-3
abundance: NA
CDR3aa: CASAENRGREQYF
CDR3nt: TGTGCCAGCGCTGAAAACAGGGGGCGTGAGCAGTACTTC

d_gene: TRBD1
j_gene: TRBJ2-5
v_gene: TRBV11-1
abundance: many
CDR3aa: CASSFSTGDRETQYF
CDR3nt: TGTGCCAGCAGCTTCTCGACAGGGGATAGGGAGACCCAGTACTTC

d_gene: TRBD2
j_gene: TRBJ2-1
v_gene: TRBV2
abundance: NA
CDR3aa: CASSAGLAGAQERDNEQFF
CDR3nt: TGTGCCAGCAGTGCAGGACTAGCGGGGGCCCAAGAACGAGACAATGAGCAGTTCTTC

d_gene: TRBD2
j_gene: TRBJ2-5
v_gene: TRBV20-1
abundance: many
CDR3aa: CSARSRGGQETQYF
CDR3nt: TGCAGTGCTAGATCCCGGGGGGGCCAAGAGACCCAGTACTTC

d_gene: NA
j_gene: TRBJ2-2
v_gene: TRBV7-9
abundance: NA
CDR3aa: CASSQDGSGTGELFF
CDR3nt: TGTGCCAGCAGCCAAGATGGCAGCGGCACCGGGGAGCTGTTTTTT

d_gene: NA
j_gene: TRBJ2-7
v_gene: TRBV15
abundance: NA
CDR3aa: CATSRDRLIRAEQYF
CDR3nt: TGTGCCACCAGCAGAGATCGGTTAATCAGGGCCGAGCAGTACTTC

d_gene: NA
j_gene: TRBJ1-5
v_gene: TRBV2
abundance: many
CDR3aa: CASSKEPGVNQPQHF
CDR3nt: TGTGCCAGCAGTAAGGAACCGGGGGTCAATCAGCCCCAGCATTTT

d_gene: NA
j_gene: TRBJ1-1
v_gene: TRBV15
abundance: many
CDR3aa: CATSPLGPAQAFF
CDR3nt: TGTGCCACCAGCCCCCTGGGGCCCGCACAAGCTTTCTTT

d_gene: NA
j_gene: TRBJ2-1
v_gene: TRBV24-1
abundance: NA
CDR3aa: CATSGGAGPSGEQFF
CDR3nt: TGTGCCACCAGTGGCGGGGCAGGCCCGTCGGGTGAGCAGTTCTTC

d_gene: TRBD1
j_gene: TRBJ2-5
v_gene: TRBV20-1
abundance: NA
CDR3aa: CSATHRGYKSQETQYF
CDR3nt: TGCAGTGCTACACACAGGGGGTACAAATCCCAAGAGACCCAGTACTTC

d_gene: NA
j_gene: TRBJ2-7
v_gene: TRBV7-9
abundance: once
CDR3aa: CASSSPQESSYEQYF
CDR3nt: TGTGCCAGCAGCTCACCCCAGGAGAGCTCCTACGAGCAGTACTTC

d_gene: NA
j_gene: TRBJ2-6
v_gene: TRBV10-3
abundance: few
CDR3aa: CASSLGTPFSGANVLTF
CDR3nt: TGTGCCAGCAGTTTAGGGACACCCTTCTCTGGGGCCAACGTCCTGACTTTC

d_gene: TRBD1
j_gene: TRBJ1-2
v_gene: TRBV10-3
abundance: many
CDR3aa: CASGQGDGYTF
CDR3nt: TGTGCCAGCGGACAGGGGGATGGCTACACCTTC

d_gene: TRBD1
j_gene: TRBJ2-2
v_gene: TRBV29-1
abundance: NA
CDR3aa: CSVEDQGANTGELFF
CDR3nt: TGCAGCGTTGAAGATCAGGGGGCGAACACCGGGGAGCTGTTTTTT

d_gene: NA
j_gene: TRBJ2-7
v_gene: TRBV20-1
abundance: NA
CDR3aa: CSARVLAGVHYEQYF
CDR3nt: TGCAGTGCTAGAGTTCTAGCAGGTGTTCACTACGAGCAGTACTTC

d_gene: TRBD2
j_gene: TRBJ2-1
v_gene: TRBV6-5
abundance: NA
CDR3aa: CAISGGTSEDEQFF
CDR3nt: TGTGCCATCAGTGGTGGGACTAGTGAGGATGAGCAGTTCTTC